These 23 T cell receptor beta chains were sequenced from one sample in a study of T cell repertoires in cytomegalovirus infection. TCRdb re-called the reads with MiXCR, one entry per CDR3 protein. The sample records some 120,000 distinct CDR3 sequences, about 9.4% being singletons. For these receptors, no antigen is known. Specimen: PBMCs, sequenced either directly or after in vitro stimulation (not recorded which). The receptors come from a human donor in good health (CMV status not recorded). Some clones in this sample may be carry-over from other donors' samples.

This clonotype was counted only a few times. The J gene is TRBJ2-3, the V gene TRBV24-1, with 8 positions matching TRBD2. This CDR3 is 17 amino acids long. J was trimmed by 0 bases and V by 2 bases; bases with no gene match: 6. CDR1 and CDR2 (germline): KGHDR, SFDVKD. The DNA of the CDR3 is TGTGCCACCAGTGATTCCCGAGCGGGAGAGAGCACAGATACGCAGTATTTT. Its translation is CATSDSRAGESTDTQYF.

V is TRBV4-3 and J is TRBJ1-1, with 11 bases that match TRBD1. The germline V gene encodes CDR1 LGHNA and CDR2 YSLEER. J was trimmed by 3 bases and V by 7 bases; bases with no gene match: 7. CDR3 size: 15 residues. The CDR3: CASKSGTGGYTEAFF. CDR3 coding DNA: TGCGCCAGCAAATCCGGGACAGGGGGGTACACTGAAGCTTTCTTT.

This clonotype has more than one count but fewer than ten. V usage is TRBV5-4 and J usage is TRBJ1-1; D is perhaps TRBD1 (5 bases). The CDR3 extends over 15 amino acids. Germline CDR1 is SGHNT and CDR2 is YYREEE (reference sequence). V lost 5 bases to trimming and J lost 1 base, with 15 bases between them. The CDR3 sequence: CASRPPGPRNTEAFF. The DNA for the CDR3 is TGTGCCAGCAGGCCCCCGGGGCCCAGGAACACTGAAGCTTTCTTT.

This clonotype was observed at least ten times. The chain is built from TRBV7-9 and TRBJ2-5, with 9 bases aligning to TRBD2. Trimming took 5 bases from V and 5 from J; bases not matched to a gene: 12. The CDR3 covers 16 residues. Germline CDR1 reads SEHNR; CDR2 reads FQNEAQ (reference sequence). In DNA form, the CDR3 reads TGTGCCAGCAGCGACATAGCGGGGGTCGGCGGGGAGACCCAGTACTTC. Translated, it gives CASSDIAGVGGETQYF.

In this sample, this clonotype turned up many times. This chain links TRBV7-2 with TRBJ1-4; no reliable D call. CDR1 is SGHTA, CDR2 FQGNSA, per germline. This CDR3 spans 12 amino acids. V was pared by 1 base and J by 11 bases, with 8 bases between. CDR3 bases: TGTGCCAGCAGCTTAGGGGTCGGGAAACTGTTTTTT. Its protein product is CASSLGVGKLFF. Using reference TRBV7-2 and TRBJ1-4 for the parts outside the CDR3, the full variable domain is GAGVSQSPSNKVTEKGKDVELRCDPISGHTALYWYRQSLGQGLEFLIYFQGNSAPDKSGLPSDRFSAERTGGSVSTLTIQRTQQEDSAVYLCASSLGVGKLFFGSGTQLSVL.

A few counts support this clonotype. In nucleotides, the CDR3 is TGTGCCAGCAGTCCACTCGGCGGACTGGCCGGCGGTGAGCAGTTCTTC. Translating gives CASSPLGGLAGGEQFF. V and J are TRBV28 and TRBJ2-1; tentative D call: TRBD2 (5 bases). The CDR3 covers 16 residues. The germline V gene encodes CDR1 MDHEN and CDR2 SYDVKM. The ends were cut back, 5 bases at V and 9 bases at J, with 23 bases in the middle.

V and J are TRBV20-1 and TRBJ1-6, with 8 bases that match TRBD1. This CDR3 spans 14 amino acids. Germline-derived CDR1 and CDR2 are DFQATT and SNEGSKA (reference sequence). The V and J ends lost 3 bases and 9 bases, in that order; junction bases with no gene match: 7. Written as DNA, the CDR3 is TGCAGTGCTAGCCCAGGGACAGGCGGTTCACCCCTCCACTTT. Translating it yields CSASPGTGGSPLHF.

There are a few counts of this clonotype. The chain employs TRBV27 and TRBJ2-1, with 7 bases matching TRBD2. V lost 4 bases to trimming and J lost 3 bases; unmatched junction nucleotides: 12. The CDR3 sequence is 17 residues long. CDR1 and CDR2 (germline): MNHEY, SMNVEV (reference sequence). The chain's CDR3 is CASSSVIGLADYNEQFF. The CDR3 DNA follows: TGTGCCAGCAGTTCCGTAATCGGGCTAGCGGACTACAATGAGCAGTTCTTC.

This clonotype was picked up many times. This chain connects TRBV6-6 to TRBJ1-2; TRBD1 agrees at 12 bases. The CDR3 is 17 residues long. The trim removed 7 bases at V and 8 bases at J, leaving 17 bases unmatched. Germline V CDR1 and CDR2: MNHNY, SVGAGI (reference sequence). The CDR3 bases are TGTGCCAGCACTTTGACCGGGACAGGGGGCATTTTGAGAGGCTACACCTTC. Translated, it gives CASTLTGTGGILRGYTF.

This clonotype was counted ten times or more. The rearrangement joins TRBV5-4 to TRBJ1-1; D gene unclear. V was cut by 6 bases and J by 0 bases, with 9 bases left in between. Germline loops: CDR1 SGHNT, CDR2 YYREEE (reference sequence). The CDR3 runs to 13 residues. The CDR3: CASTETMNTEAFF. DNA for the CDR3: TGTGCCAGCACCGAGACCATGAACACTGAAGCTTTCTTT.

This clonotype showed up many times. This sequence joins TRBV4-1 and TRBJ2-3; 9 positions agree with TRBD2. The germline CDR1 and CDR2 sequences are MGHRA and YSYEKL. V dropped 3 bases and J dropped 3; count of bases not matched to a gene: 16. There are 19 residues in the CDR3. CDR3 DNA: TGCGCCAGCAGCCACCGCATTGATATAGCGGGAGTGGGAACAGATACGCAGTATTTT. It is translated as CASSHRIDIAGVGTDTQYF.

This clonotype was seen a handful of times. This chain joins TRBV7-2 and TRBJ2-3; D could derive from TRBD1 or TRBD2 (5 bases each). V was cut by 3 bases and J by 6 bases, with 13 bases left in between. The length of the CDR3 is 14 residues. CDR1 and CDR2 from the germline V gene are SGHTA and FQGNSA. The CDR3 DNA sequence: TGTGCCAGCAGCTTTCAAACGGGGCTGGATACGCAGTATTTT. It translates to CASSFQTGLDTQYF.

The genes are TRBV7-4 and TRBJ2-1; D call uncertain. This CDR3 is built from 12 residues. Germline CDR1 reads SGHVT; CDR2 reads SQSDAQ. The V gene lost 4 bases and the J gene lost 12 bases, with 13 bases spanning the gap. This chain's CDR3 is CASSSNTYRQFF. The CDR3 DNA follows: TGTGCCAGCAGCTCAAATACATATAGGCAGTTCTTC.

This clonotype was seen only a few times. The chain links TRBV5-6 to TRBJ1-2; possibly TRBD1 for D (6 bases). Trimming took off 2 bases at V and 3 bases at J, with 11 bases between the two ends. The CDR3 extends over 14 amino acids. Germline CDR1 is SGHDT and CDR2 is YYEEEE. The CDR3 DNA is TGTGCCAGCAGCTTCGTGGGACAACACTATGGCTACACCTTC. Amino acid sequence: CASSFVGQHYGYTF.

This rearrangement joins TRBV11-2 to TRBJ1-5; 9 bases agree with TRBD1. V shed 5 bases and J 6 bases; nucleotides not matched to a gene: 14. The CDR3 is 17 residues long. CDR1 and CDR2 (germline): SGHAT, FQNNGV. Here the CDR3 reads CASSPPPGQGFGQPQHF. DNA of the CDR3: TGTGCCAGCAGCCCCCCCCCGGGACAGGGTTTCGGTCAGCCCCAGCATTTT.

The chain combines TRBV20-1 with TRBJ2-1; 13 bases map to TRBD2. With V trimmed by 6 bases and J by 9 bases, 14 bases remained unmatched. The CDR3 spans 16 residues. CDR1 DFQATT and CDR2 SNEGSKA come from the germline V gene (reference sequence). The CDR3 DNA sequence: TGCAGTGCCCCGCCTCGGACTAGCGGGAGAGTTAGTGAGCAGTTCTTC. It specifies CSAPPRTSGRVSEQFF.

This clonotype was observed at least ten times. This rearrangement joins TRBV5-1 to TRBJ2-1; D unclear. Trimming removed 4 bases at V and 2 bases at J, with 10 bases between. The CDR3 consists of 14 residues. The germline gives CDR1 SGHRS, CDR2 YFSETQ. The CDR3, as DNA: TGCGCCAGCAGCAGGGTAGAGACCTACAATGAGCAGTTCTTC. Protein: CASSRVETYNEQFF. Variable domain in full (rest from reference TRBV5-1 and TRBJ2-1): KAGVTQTPRYLIKTRGQQVTLSCSPISGHRSVSWYQQTPGQGLQFLFEYFSETQRNKGNFPGRFSGRQFSNSRSEMNVSTLELGDSALYLCASSRVETYNEQFFGPGTRLTVL.

The J gene is TRBJ1-2, the V gene TRBV19; D is unresolved. The CDR3 runs 12 residues. Trimming left V 6 bases short and J 4 bases short, with 9 bases between. From germline, CDR1 is LNHDA and CDR2 SQIVND (reference sequence). The CDR3 coding sequence is TGTGCCAGTAGCCTGCGGACCTATGGCTACACCTTC. Translation gives CASSLRTYGYTF. The whole variable domain, remainder taken from reference TRBV19 and TRBJ1-2, is DGGITQSPKYLFRKEGQNVTLSCEQNLNHDAMYWYRQDPGQGLRLIYYSQIVNDFQKGDIAEGYSVSREKKESFPLTVTSAQKNPTAFYLCASSLRTYGYTFGSGTRLTVV.

This clonotype was counted at least ten times. The V and J genes are TRBV7-9 and TRBJ2-7; D remains ambiguous. This CDR3 comprises 13 residues. Trimming stripped 6 bases from V and 5 bases from J, with 14 bases between. The germline CDR1 and CDR2 sequences are SEHNR and FQNEAQ (reference sequence). The CDR3 sequence: CASRRLTVHEQYF. Written as DNA, the CDR3 is TGTGCCAGCAGACGCCTCACAGTTCACGAGCAGTACTTC. The whole variable domain, remainder taken from reference TRBV7-9 and TRBJ2-7, is DTGVSQNPRHKITKRGQNVTFRCDPISEHNRLYWYRQTLGQGPEFLTYFQNEAQLEKSRLLSDRFSAERPKGSFSTLEIQRTEQGDSAMYLCASRRLTVHEQYFGPGTRLTVT.

This chain connects TRBV12-3 or TRBV12-4 to TRBJ1-3; TRBD1 is a possible D gene (5 bases). This CDR3 has 17 residues. The V end lost 4 bases, the J end lost 0 bases, and 16 bases lay between the germline ends. The CDR3 region has the DNA TGTGCCAGCAGTTCCGGGACGGGATTAAGCTCTGGAAACACCATATATTTT. Translated, it gives CASSSGTGLSSGNTIYF.

This clonotype was seen ten or more times. The rearrangement joins TRBV7-2 to TRBJ2-5, with D hard to call. The CDR3 runs 13 residues. V was clipped by 1 base and J by 2 bases, with 5 bases between them. In germline, CDR1 is SGHTA, CDR2 FQGNSA. CDR3 sequence: CASSLVLQETQYF. The CDR3 DNA follows: TGTGCCAGCAGCTTAGTACTTCAAGAGACCCAGTACTTC.

The sample holds many counts of this clonotype. The chain joins TRBV7-9 to TRBJ2-3, with 9 bases matching TRBD2. J lost 5 bases, V lost 5 bases, and 8 bases had no gene match. CDR3 length equals 15 residues. Germline CDR1 SEHNR, CDR2 FQNEAQ (reference sequence). The DNA of the CDR3 is TGTGCCAGCAGCCCTAGCGGGAACTCCGGAGATACGCAGTATTTT. This encodes CASSPSGNSGDTQYF.

This clonotype occurred a few times. DNA for the CDR3: TGCGCCAGCAGCTTGCGGGGGGAGGACTACAATGAGCAGTTCTTC. Its protein is CASSLRGEDYNEQFF. V is TRBV5-1 and J is TRBJ2-1; 7 positions agree with TRBD2. This CDR3 has 15 amino acids. CDR1 is SGHRS and CDR2 is YFSETQ in the germline V gene. Unmatched junction bases numbered 4, after V lost 1 base and J lost 3 bases.